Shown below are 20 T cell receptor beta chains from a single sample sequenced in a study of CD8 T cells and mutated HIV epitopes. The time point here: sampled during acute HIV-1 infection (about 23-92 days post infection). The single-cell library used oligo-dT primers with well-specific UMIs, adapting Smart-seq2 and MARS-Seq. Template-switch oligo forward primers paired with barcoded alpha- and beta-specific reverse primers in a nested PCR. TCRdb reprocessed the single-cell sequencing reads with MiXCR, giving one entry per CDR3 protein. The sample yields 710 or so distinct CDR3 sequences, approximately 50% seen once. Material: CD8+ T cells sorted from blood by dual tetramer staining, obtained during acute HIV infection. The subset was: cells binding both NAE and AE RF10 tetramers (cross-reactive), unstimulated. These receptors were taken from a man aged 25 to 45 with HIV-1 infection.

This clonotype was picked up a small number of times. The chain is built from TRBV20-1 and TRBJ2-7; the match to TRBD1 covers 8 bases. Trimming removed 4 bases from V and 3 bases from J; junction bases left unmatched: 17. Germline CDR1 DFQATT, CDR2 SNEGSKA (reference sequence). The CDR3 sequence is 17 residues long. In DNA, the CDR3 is TGCAGTGCTACCCCCACGGGACAGGCGGCCCATCTCTACGAGCAGTACTTC. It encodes CSATPTGQAAHLYEQYF.

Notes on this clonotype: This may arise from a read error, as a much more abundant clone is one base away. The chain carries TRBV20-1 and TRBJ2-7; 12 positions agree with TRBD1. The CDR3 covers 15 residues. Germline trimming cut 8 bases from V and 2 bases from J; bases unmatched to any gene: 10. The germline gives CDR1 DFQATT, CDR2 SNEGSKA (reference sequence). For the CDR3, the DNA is TGCAGTTTCCCGGCGGGACAGGGGGCGACCTACGAGCAGTACTTC. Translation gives CSFPAGQGATYEQYF.

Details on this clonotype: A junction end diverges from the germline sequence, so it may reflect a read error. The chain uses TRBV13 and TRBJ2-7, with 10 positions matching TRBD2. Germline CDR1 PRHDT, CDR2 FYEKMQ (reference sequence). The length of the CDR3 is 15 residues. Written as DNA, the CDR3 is TGTGCCAGCAGCCAAGTAGCGGGGGGATTCTACGGGCAGTACTTC. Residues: CASSQVAGGFYGQYF.

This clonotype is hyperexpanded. The CDR3 DNA follows: TGTGCCAGCAGTTTCGGCCCGGGCAGGTCAAGCTCCTACGAGCAGTACTTC. Its translation is CASSFGPGRSSSYEQYF. The rearrangement uses TRBV28 and TRBJ2-7; D is undetermined. Germline CDR1 and CDR2: MDHEN and SYDVKM. This CDR3 is built from 17 residues. Trimming shortened V by 3 bases and J by 0 bases, and 18 bases separated the two germline ends.

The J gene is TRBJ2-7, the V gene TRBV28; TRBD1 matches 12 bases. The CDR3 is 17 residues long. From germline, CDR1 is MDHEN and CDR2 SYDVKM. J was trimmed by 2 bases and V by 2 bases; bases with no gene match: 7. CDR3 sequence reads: CASSLAPGQGATYEQYF. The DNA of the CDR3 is TGTGCCAGCAGTTTAGCCCCGGGACAGGGGGCGACCTACGAGCAGTACTTC.

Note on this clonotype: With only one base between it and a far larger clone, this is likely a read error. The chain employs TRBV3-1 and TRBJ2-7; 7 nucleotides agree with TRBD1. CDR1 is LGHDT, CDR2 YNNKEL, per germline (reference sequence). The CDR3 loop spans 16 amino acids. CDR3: CASSQSPGQWFYEQYF. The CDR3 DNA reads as TGCGCCAGCAGCCAATCCCCGGGACAGTGGTTCTACGAGCAGTACTTC.

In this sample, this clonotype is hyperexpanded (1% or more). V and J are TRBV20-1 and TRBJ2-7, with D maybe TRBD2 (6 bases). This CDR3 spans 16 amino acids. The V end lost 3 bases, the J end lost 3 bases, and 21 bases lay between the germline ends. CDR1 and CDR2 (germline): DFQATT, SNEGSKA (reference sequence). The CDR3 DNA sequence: TGCAGTGCTAGCGGCCGGGACTCCTCATTCTACTACGAGCAGTACTTC. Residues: CSASGRDSSFYYEQYF.

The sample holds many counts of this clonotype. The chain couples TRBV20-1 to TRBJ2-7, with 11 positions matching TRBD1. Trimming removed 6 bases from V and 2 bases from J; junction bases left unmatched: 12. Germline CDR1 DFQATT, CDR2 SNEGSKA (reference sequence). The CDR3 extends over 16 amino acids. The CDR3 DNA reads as TGCAGTGCCCACACCGCCGGACAGGGGGCGACCTACGAGCAGTACTTC. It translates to CSAHTAGQGATYEQYF.

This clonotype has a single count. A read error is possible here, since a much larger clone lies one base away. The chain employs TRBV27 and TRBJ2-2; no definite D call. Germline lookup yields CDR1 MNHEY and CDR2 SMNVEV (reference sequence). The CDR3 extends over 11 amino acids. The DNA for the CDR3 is TGTGTCAGCACCGGAATTGGCGAGCTGTTTTTT. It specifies CVSTGIGELFF.

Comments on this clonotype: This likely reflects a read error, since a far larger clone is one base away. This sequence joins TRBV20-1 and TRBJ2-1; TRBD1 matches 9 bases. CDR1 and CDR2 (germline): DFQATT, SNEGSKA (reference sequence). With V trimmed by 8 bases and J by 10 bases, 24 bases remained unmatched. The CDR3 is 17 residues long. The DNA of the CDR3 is TGCAGTTTCCCGCAAGTCGTCGGGACAGGGCTCTCCTACGAGCAGTTCTTC. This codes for CSFPQVVGTGLSYEQFF.

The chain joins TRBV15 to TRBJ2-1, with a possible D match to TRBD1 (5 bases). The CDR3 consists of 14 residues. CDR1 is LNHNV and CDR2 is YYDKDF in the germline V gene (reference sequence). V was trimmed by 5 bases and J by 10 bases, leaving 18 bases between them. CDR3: CATSSQLGVYEQFF. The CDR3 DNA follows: TGTGCCACCAGCTCCCAGTTAGGGGTCTACGAGCAGTTCTTC.

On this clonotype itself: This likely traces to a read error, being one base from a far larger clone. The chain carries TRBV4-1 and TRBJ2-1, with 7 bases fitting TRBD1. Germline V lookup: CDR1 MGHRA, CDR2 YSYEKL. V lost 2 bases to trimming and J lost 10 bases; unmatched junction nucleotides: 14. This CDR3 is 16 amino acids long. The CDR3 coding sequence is TGCGCCAGCAGCCAATCCCCGGGACAGCGGTTCTACGAGCAGTTCTTC. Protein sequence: CASSQSPGQRFYEQFF.

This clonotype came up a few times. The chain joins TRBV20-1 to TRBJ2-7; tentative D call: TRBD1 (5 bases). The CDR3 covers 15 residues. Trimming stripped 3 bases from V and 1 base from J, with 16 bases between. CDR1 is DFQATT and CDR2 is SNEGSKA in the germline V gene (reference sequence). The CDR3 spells CSARSSQGHSYEQYF. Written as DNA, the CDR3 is TGCAGTGCTAGGTCGAGCCAGGGCCATTCCTACGAGCAGTACTTC.

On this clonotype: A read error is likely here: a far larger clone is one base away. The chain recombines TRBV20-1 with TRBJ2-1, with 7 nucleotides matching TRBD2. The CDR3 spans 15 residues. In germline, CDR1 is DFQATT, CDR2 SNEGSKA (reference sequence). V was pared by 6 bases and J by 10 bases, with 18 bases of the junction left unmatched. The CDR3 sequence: CSAAPKGGTVYEQFF. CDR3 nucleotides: TGCAGTGCAGCCCCAAAGGGAGGGACTGTGTACGAGCAGTTCTTC.

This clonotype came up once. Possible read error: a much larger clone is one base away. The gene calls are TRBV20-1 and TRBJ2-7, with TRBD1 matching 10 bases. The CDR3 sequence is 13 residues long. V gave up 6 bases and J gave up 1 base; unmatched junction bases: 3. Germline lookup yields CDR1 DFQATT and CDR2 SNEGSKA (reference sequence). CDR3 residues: CSATGQGSYEQYF. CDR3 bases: TGCAGTGCCACGGGACAGGGGTCCTACGAGCAGTACTTC.

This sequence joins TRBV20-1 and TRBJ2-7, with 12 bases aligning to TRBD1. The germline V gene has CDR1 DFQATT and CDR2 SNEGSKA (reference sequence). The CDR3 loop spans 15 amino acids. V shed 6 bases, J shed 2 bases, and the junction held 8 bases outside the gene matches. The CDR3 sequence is CSAPGQGAPTYEQYF. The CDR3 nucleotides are TGCAGTGCCCCGGGACAGGGGGCCCCAACCTACGAGCAGTACTTC.

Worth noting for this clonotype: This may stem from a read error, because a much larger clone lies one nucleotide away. The chain's CDR3 is CSALLPPGLAVPEQFF. The CDR3 nucleotides read TGCAGTGCTCTCCTTCCCCCGGGACTAGCGGTTCCTGAGCAGTTCTTC. The chain is built from TRBV20-1 and TRBJ2-1; TRBD2 matches 11 bases. Germline CDR1 DFQATT, CDR2 SNEGSKA (reference sequence). The CDR3 has 16 amino acids. J lost 9 bases, V lost 5 bases, and 15 bases had no gene match.

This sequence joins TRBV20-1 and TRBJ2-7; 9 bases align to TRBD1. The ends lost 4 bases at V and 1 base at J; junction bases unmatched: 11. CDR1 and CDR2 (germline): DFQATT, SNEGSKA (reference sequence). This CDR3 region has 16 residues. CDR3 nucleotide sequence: TGCAGTGCTACCCCCACGGGACAGGGCCATTCCTACGAGCAGTACTTC. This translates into CSATPTGQGHSYEQYF.

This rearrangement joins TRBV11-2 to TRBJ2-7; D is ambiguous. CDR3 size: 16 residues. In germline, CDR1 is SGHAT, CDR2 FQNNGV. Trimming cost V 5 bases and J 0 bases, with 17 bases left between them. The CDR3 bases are TGTGCCAGCAGCCCCATCTCGTCACCTAGCTCCTACGAGCAGTACTTC. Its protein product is CASSPISSPSSYEQYF.

The chain's CDR3 is CSAPRLTYEQYF. CDR3 DNA: TGCAGTGCCCCGCGGCTGACTTACGAGCAGTACTTC. The chain joins TRBV20-1 to TRBJ2-7; no reliable D call. Trimming pared 6 bases from V and 4 bases from J, leaving 13 bases between. The CDR3 contains 12 residues. Germline CDR1 reads DFQATT; CDR2 reads SNEGSKA (reference sequence).